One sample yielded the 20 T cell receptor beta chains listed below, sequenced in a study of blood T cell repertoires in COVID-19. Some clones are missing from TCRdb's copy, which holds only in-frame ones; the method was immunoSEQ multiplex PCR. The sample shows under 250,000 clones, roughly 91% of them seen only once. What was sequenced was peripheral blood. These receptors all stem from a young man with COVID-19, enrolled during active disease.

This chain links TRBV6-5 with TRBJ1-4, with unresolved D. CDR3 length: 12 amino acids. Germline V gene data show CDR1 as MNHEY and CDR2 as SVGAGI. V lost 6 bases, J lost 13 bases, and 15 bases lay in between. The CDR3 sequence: CASRFSSGALFF. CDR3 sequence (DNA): TGTGCCAGCAGATTTTCCTCGGGAGCACTGTTTTTT.

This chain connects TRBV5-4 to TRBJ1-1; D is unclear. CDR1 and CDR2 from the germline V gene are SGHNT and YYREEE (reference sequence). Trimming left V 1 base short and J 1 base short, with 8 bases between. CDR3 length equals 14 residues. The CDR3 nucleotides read TGTGCCAGCAGCTTGACGGGTCAGAACACTGAAGCTTTCTTT. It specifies CASSLTGQNTEAFF. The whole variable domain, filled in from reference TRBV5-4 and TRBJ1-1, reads ETGVTQSPTHLIKTRGQQVTLRCSSQSGHNTVSWYQQALGQGPQFIFQYYREEENGRGNFPPRFSGLQFPNYSSELNVNALELDDSALYLCASSLTGQNTEAFFGQGTRLTVV.

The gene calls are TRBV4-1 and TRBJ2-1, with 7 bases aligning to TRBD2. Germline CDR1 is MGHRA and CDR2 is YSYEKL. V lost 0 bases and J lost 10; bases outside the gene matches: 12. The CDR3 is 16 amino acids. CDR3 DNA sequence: TGCGCCAGCAGCCAAGATGAGCGGGTTTGGGGAGGGGAGCAGTTCTTC. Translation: CASSQDERVWGGEQFF.

CDR3 loop: CASSRQGVGNEQFF. The CDR3 nucleotides read TGTGCCAGTAGTCGCCAGGGGGTAGGCAATGAGCAGTTCTTC. The gene calls are TRBV19 and TRBJ2-1, with 7 bases fitting TRBD1. The V gene's germline CDR1 is LNHDA and CDR2 SQIVND (reference sequence). The CDR3 contains 14 residues. With V trimmed by 5 bases and J by 6 bases, 7 bases remained unmatched.

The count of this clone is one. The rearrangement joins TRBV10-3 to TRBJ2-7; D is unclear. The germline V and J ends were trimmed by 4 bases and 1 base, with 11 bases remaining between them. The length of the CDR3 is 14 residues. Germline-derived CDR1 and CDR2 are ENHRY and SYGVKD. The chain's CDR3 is CAISGGRNSYEQYF. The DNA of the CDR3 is TGTGCCATCAGTGGCGGTCGGAATTCCTACGAGCAGTACTTC.

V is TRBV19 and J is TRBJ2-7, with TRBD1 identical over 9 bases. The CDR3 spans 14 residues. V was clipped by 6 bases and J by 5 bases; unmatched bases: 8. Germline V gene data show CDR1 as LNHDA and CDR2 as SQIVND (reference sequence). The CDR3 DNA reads TGTGCCAGTAGCTCCGGGACAGGGTTCGACGAGCAGTACTTC. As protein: CASSSGTGFDEQYF.

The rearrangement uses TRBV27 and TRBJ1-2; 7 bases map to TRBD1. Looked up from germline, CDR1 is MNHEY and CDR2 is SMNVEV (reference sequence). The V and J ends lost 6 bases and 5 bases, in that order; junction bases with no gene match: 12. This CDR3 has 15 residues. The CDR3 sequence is CASSRNRDSPYGYTF. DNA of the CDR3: TGTGCCAGCAGCCGAAACCGGGACAGTCCATATGGCTACACCTTC.

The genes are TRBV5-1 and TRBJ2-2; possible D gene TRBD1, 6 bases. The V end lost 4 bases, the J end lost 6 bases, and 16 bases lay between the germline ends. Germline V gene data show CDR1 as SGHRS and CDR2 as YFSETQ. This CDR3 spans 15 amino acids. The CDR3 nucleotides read TGCGCCAGCAGCCTGCAGACTGGGGGCGCCGGGGAGCTGTTTTTT. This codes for CASSLQTGGAGELFF.

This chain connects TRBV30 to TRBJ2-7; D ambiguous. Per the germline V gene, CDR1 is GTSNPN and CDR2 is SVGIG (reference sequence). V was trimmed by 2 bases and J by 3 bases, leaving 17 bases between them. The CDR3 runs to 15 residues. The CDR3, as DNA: TGTGCCTGGAGTTCCACGGTCCTAGGAAACTACGAGCAGTACTTC. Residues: CAWSSTVLGNYEQYF.

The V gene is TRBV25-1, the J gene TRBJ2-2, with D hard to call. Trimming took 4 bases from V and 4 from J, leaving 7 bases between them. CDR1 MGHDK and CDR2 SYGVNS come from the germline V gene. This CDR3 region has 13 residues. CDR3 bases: TGTGCCAGCAGTGTGCGCACCACCGGGGAGCTGTTTTTT. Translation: CASSVRTTGELFF.

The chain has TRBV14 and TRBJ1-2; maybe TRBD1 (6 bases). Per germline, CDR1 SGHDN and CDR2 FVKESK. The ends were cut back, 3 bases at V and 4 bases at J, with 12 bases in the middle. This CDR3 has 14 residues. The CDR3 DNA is TGTGCCAGCAGCCACAGGGGTCGTCTCTATGGCTACACCTTC. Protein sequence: CASSHRGRLYGYTF. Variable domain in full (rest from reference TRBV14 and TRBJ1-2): EAGVTQFPSHSVIEKGQTVTLRCDPISGHDNLYWYRRVMGKEIKFLLHFVKESKQDESGMPNNRFLAERTGGTYSTLKVQPAELEDSGVYFCASSHRGRLYGYTFGSGTRLTVV.

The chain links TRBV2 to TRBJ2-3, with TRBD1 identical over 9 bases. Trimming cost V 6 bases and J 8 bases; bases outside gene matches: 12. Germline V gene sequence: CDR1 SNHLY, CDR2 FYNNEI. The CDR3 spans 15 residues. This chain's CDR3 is CASSTGTGNIGTQYF. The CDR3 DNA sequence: TGTGCCAGCAGCACCGGGACAGGGAATATAGGTACGCAGTATTTT.

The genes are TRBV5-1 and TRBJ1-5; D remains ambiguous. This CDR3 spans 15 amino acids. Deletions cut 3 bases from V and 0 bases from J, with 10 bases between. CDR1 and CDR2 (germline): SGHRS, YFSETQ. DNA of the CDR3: TGCGCCAGCAGCTCACTCCCCGGTAGCAATCAGCCCCAGCATTTT. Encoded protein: CASSSLPGSNQPQHF. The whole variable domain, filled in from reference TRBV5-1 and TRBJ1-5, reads KAGVTQTPRYLIKTRGQQVTLSCSPISGHRSVSWYQQTPGQGLQFLFEYFSETQRNKGNFPGRFSGRQFSNSRSEMNVSTLELGDSALYLCASSSLPGSNQPQHFGDGTRLSIL.

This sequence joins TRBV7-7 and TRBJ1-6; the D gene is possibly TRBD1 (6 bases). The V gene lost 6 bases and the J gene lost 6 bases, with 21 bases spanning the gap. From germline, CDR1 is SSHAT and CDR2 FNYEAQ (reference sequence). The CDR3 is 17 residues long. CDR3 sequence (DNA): TGTGCCAGCAGTTTCGGGGACACCCGAGGGTCTAATTCACCCCTCCACTTT. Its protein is CASSFGDTRGSNSPLHF. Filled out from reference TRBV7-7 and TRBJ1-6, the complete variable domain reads GAGVSQSPRYKVTKRGQDVTLRCDPISSHATLYWYQQALGQGPEFLTYFNYEAQPDKSGLPSDRFSAERPEGSISTLTIQRTEQRDSAMYRCASSFGDTRGSNSPLHFGNGTRLTVT.

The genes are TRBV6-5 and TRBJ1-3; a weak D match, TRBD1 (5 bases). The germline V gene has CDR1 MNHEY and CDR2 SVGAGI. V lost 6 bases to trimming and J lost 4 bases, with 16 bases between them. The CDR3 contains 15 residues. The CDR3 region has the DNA TGTGCCAGCAGAGACCCCAGGGCATACGGAAACACCATATATTTT. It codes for CASRDPRAYGNTIYF.

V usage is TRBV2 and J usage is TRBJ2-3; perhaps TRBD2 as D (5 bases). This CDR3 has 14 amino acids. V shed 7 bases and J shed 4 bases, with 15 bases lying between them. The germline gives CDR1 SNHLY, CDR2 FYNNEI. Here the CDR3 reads CASTEVRTADTQYF. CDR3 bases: TGTGCCAGCACGGAGGTCCGGACGGCAGATACGCAGTATTTT.

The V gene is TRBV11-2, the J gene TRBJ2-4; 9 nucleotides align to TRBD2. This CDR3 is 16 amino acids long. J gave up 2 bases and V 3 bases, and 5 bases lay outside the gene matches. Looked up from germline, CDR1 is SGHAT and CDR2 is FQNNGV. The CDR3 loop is CASSLGSGGSKNIQYF. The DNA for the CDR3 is TGTGCCAGCAGCTTGGGTAGCGGGGGCTCCAAAAACATTCAGTACTTC.

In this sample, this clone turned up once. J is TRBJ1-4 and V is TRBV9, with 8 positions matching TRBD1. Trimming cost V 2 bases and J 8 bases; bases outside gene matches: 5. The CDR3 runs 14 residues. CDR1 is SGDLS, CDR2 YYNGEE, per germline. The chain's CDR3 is CASSVGQGEEKLFF. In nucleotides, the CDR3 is TGTGCCAGCAGCGTTGGACAGGGCGAAGAAAAACTGTTTTTT. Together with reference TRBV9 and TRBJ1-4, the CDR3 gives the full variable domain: DSGVTQTPKHLITATGQRVTLRCSPRSGDLSVYWYQQSLDQGLQFLIQYYNGEERAKGNILERFSAQQFPDLHSELNLSSLELGDSALYFCASSVGQGEEKLFFGSGTQLSVL.

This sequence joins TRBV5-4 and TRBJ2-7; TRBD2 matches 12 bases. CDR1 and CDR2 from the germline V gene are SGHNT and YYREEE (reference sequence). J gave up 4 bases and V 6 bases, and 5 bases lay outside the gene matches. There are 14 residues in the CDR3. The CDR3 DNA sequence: TGTGCCAGCACCCTAGCGGGGGGGCGTTACGAGCAGTACTTC. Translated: CASTLAGGRYEQYF. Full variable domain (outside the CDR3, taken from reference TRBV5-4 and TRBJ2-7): ETGVTQSPTHLIKTRGQQVTLRCSSQSGHNTVSWYQQALGQGPQFIFQYYREEENGRGNFPPRFSGLQFPNYSSELNVNALELDDSALYLCASTLAGGRYEQYFGPGTRLTVT.

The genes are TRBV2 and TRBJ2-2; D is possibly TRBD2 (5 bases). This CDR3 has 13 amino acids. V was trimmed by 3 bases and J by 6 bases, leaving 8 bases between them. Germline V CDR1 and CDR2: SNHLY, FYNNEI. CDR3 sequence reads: CASSDRGPGELFF. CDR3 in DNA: TGTGCCAGCAGTGATAGAGGGCCCGGGGAGCTGTTTTTT.